These T cell receptor beta chains were read from a single sample in a study of cytomegalovirus exposure and HLA in healthy donors. Data came from immunoSEQ multiplex PCR; TCRdb stores just in-frame clones and leaves some out. Of over 120,000 clones listed, 75% to 90% were seen once; the top ten hold 2.9%. Sequencing used PBMCs. The origin of the receptors is a woman aged 30 to 39 in good health and CMV-seronegative. Each CDR3 is given with its conserved first and last residue. A D gene is named only where the DNA matches it firmly. Rows may omit the clone size; those that give it use once, few, many or a size class.

J gene: TRBJ1-3
D gene: -
clone size: -
V gene: TRBV9
CDR3 protein: CASSVDEGDFTGNTIYF
CDR3 DNA: TGTGCCAGCAGCGTAGATGAAGGGGACTTCACTGGAAACACCATATATTTT

J gene: TRBJ2-1
D gene: TRBD2
clone size: -
V gene: TRBV7-9
CDR3 protein: CASSLSGGSNEQFF
CDR3 DNA: TGTGCCAGCAGCTTATCCGGCGGGAGCAATGAGCAGTTCTTC

J gene: TRBJ1-1
D gene: -
clone size: -
V gene: TRBV30
CDR3 protein: CAWSVLLNTEAFF
CDR3 DNA: TGTGCCTGGAGTGTCCTCCTAAACACTGAAGCTTTCTTT

J gene: TRBJ1-1
D gene: -
clone size: -
V gene: TRBV2
CDR3 protein: CASSPGGLNTEAFF
CDR3 DNA: TGTGCCAGCAGCCCAGGTGGGTTAAACACTGAAGCTTTCTTT

J gene: TRBJ2-1
D gene: -
clone size: -
V gene: TRBV9
CDR3 protein: CASSAGSPNEQFF
CDR3 DNA: TGTGCCAGCAGCGCCGGGAGCCCCAATGAGCAGTTCTTC

J gene: TRBJ1-2
D gene: TRBD1
clone size: -
V gene: TRBV10-3
CDR3 protein: CAISESGTGRGYTF
CDR3 DNA: TGTGCCATCAGTGAGTCAGGGACAGGGCGGGGCTACACCTTC

J gene: TRBJ2-1
D gene: TRBD1
clone size: -
V gene: TRBV29-1
CDR3 protein: CSVSRTGARNEQFF
CDR3 DNA: TGCAGCGTTAGTCGGACAGGGGCCCGGAATGAGCAGTTCTTC

J gene: TRBJ1-6
D gene: -
clone size: -
V gene: TRBV4-1
CDR3 protein: CASSQGKAGVNPYNSPLHF
CDR3 DNA: TGCGCCAGCAGCCAAGGAAAAGCAGGGGTGAACCCCTATAATTCACCCCTCCACTTT

J gene: TRBJ2-3
D gene: TRBD2
clone size: -
V gene: TRBV7-2
CDR3 protein: CASSRRASGIRTDTQYF
CDR3 DNA: TGTGCCAGCAGCCGCCGGGCTAGCGGGATAAGAACAGATACGCAGTATTTT

J gene: TRBJ1-1
D gene: TRBD1
clone size: -
V gene: TRBV2
CDR3 protein: CASRRTGGRLNTEAFF
CDR3 DNA: TGTGCCAGCAGGAGGACAGGGGGCAGGTTGAACACTGAAGCTTTCTTT

J gene: TRBJ2-3
D gene: -
clone size: -
V gene: TRBV4-1
CDR3 protein: CASSQARSGTDTQYF
CDR3 DNA: TGCGCCAGCAGCCAAGCTCGCTCAGGCACAGATACGCAGTATTTT

J gene: TRBJ2-1
D gene: -
clone size: -
V gene: TRBV19
CDR3 protein: CASSQPGLYEQFF
CDR3 DNA: TGTGCCAGTAGTCAGCCGGGACTCTATGAGCAGTTCTTC

J gene: TRBJ2-7
D gene: -
clone size: -
V gene: TRBV19
CDR3 protein: CASSDTTYEQYF
CDR3 DNA: TGTGCCAGTAGTGACACCACTTACGAGCAGTACTTC

J gene: TRBJ2-5
D gene: -
clone size: -
V gene: TRBV2
CDR3 protein: CASRSPVGPQETQYF
CDR3 DNA: TGTGCCAGCAGATCCCCAGTGGGGCCCCAAGAGACCCAGTACTTC

J gene: TRBJ1-1
D gene: TRBD1
clone size: few
V gene: TRBV7-9
CDR3 protein: CASSLVGQGDTEAFF
CDR3 DNA: TGTGCCAGCAGCTTAGTCGGACAGGGGGACACTGAAGCTTTCTTT

J gene: TRBJ1-1
D gene: -
clone size: -
V gene: TRBV10-3
CDR3 protein: CAISESGGLGDTEAFF
CDR3 DNA: TGTGCCATCAGTGAGTCCGGGGGGTTGGGGGACACTGAAGCTTTCTTT

J gene: TRBJ1-4
D gene: -
clone size: -
V gene: TRBV7-8
CDR3 protein: CASSLGRNRARDEKLFF
CDR3 DNA: TGTGCCAGCAGCTTAGGCCGCAACAGGGCCAGAGATGAAAAACTGTTTTTT

J gene: TRBJ1-1
D gene: -
clone size: -
V gene: TRBV28
CDR3 protein: CASTSSRATEAFF
CDR3 DNA: TGTGCCAGCACGTCCTCCAGGGCCACTGAAGCTTTCTTT

J gene: TRBJ2-3
D gene: -
clone size: few
V gene: TRBV4-3
CDR3 protein: CASSQDYGGAPLSTDTQYF
CDR3 DNA: TGCGCCAGCAGCCAAGATTACGGGGGAGCGCCACTGAGCACAGATACGCAGTATTTT

J gene: TRBJ1-1
D gene: -
clone size: -
V gene: TRBV6-1
CDR3 protein: CASSPLSEREAFF
CDR3 DNA: TGTGCCAGCAGCCCCCTTTCCGAGCGTGAAGCTTTCTTT

J gene: TRBJ2-3
D gene: TRBD2
clone size: -
V gene: TRBV4-1
CDR3 protein: CASSQERLAGPDTQYF
CDR3 DNA: TGCGCCAGCAGCCAAGAGCGGTTAGCGGGTCCAGATACGCAGTATTTT

J gene: TRBJ2-4
D gene: -
clone size: -
V gene: TRBV2
CDR3 protein: CASTAGQAKNIQYF
CDR3 DNA: TGTGCCAGCACTGCGGGCCAAGCCAAAAACATTCAGTACTTC

J gene: TRBJ2-7
D gene: -
clone size: -
V gene: TRBV19
CDR3 protein: CASSITGKYEQYF
CDR3 DNA: TGTGCCAGTAGTATCACAGGAAAATACGAGCAGTACTTC

J gene: TRBJ1-6
D gene: -
clone size: -
V gene: TRBV16
CDR3 protein: CASSWTASNSPLHF
CDR3 DNA: TGTGCCAGCAGCTGGACTGCTAGTAATTCACCCCTCCACTTT

J gene: TRBJ2-4
D gene: TRBD2
clone size: -
V gene: TRBV9
CDR3 protein: CASSPRGGREGKNIQYF
CDR3 DNA: TGTGCCAGCAGCCCCCGCGGGGGGCGGGAAGGCAAAAACATTCAGTACTTC

J gene: TRBJ2-1
D gene: TRBD2
clone size: -
V gene: TRBV4-1
CDR3 protein: CASSQGVRLAWRGFRKEQFF
CDR3 DNA: TGCGCCAGCAGCCAAGGCGTGCGTTTAGCGTGGCGGGGGTTTCGAAAAGAGCAGTTCTTC

J gene: TRBJ2-1
D gene: TRBD2
clone size: -
V gene: TRBV4-2
CDR3 protein: CASAPGLADYNEQFF
CDR3 DNA: TGTGCCAGCGCCCCGGGACTAGCGGACTACAATGAGCAGTTCTTC

J gene: TRBJ2-2
D gene: -
clone size: -
V gene: TRBV10-3
CDR3 protein: CAISESRAVEVTGELFF
CDR3 DNA: TGTGCCATCAGTGAGTCCCGCGCGGTTGAGGTCACCGGGGAGCTGTTTTTT

J gene: TRBJ2-1
D gene: TRBD2
clone size: -
V gene: TRBV19
CDR3 protein: CASRGAGEGNEQFF
CDR3 DNA: TGTGCCAGTAGGGGAGCGGGAGAGGGGAATGAGCAGTTCTTC

J gene: TRBJ2-2
D gene: -
clone size: few
V gene: TRBV5-6
CDR3 protein: CASSLVIGELFF
CDR3 DNA: TGTGCCAGCAGCTTGGTAATCGGGGAGCTGTTTTTT

J gene: TRBJ2-2
D gene: TRBD1
clone size: -
V gene: TRBV5-1
CDR3 protein: CASSLVGTGPGELFF
CDR3 DNA: TGCGCCAGCAGCTTGGTCGGGACAGGGCCCGGGGAGCTGTTTTTT

J gene: TRBJ1-4
D gene: -
clone size: -
V gene: TRBV30
CDR3 protein: CAWSPRVSTNEKLFF
CDR3 DNA: TGTGCCTGGAGCCCCAGGGTTTCAACTAATGAAAAACTGTTTTTT

J gene: TRBJ2-3
D gene: -
clone size: -
V gene: TRBV7-2
CDR3 protein: CASSHTYTDTQYF
CDR3 DNA: TGTGCCAGCTCGCATACTTACACAGATACGCAGTATTTT

J gene: TRBJ2-3
D gene: -
clone size: -
V gene: TRBV1
CDR3 protein: CTSSQGGPAGGPSDTQYF
CDR3 DNA: TGCACCAGCAGCCAAGGGGGGCCAGCGGGGGGGCCTTCAGATACGCAGTATTTT

J gene: TRBJ1-1
D gene: -
clone size: -
V gene: TRBV2
CDR3 protein: CASEENTEAFF
CDR3 DNA: TGTGCCAGCGAGGAAAACACTGAAGCTTTCTTT

J gene: TRBJ2-1
D gene: -
clone size: -
V gene: TRBV29-1
CDR3 protein: CSGLIRGSSYNEQFF
CDR3 DNA: TGCAGCGGCCTAATTAGGGGGAGCTCCTACAATGAGCAGTTCTTC

J gene: TRBJ1-2
D gene: -
clone size: -
V gene: TRBV4-1
CDR3 protein: CASSPPRAGGYTF
CDR3 DNA: TGCGCCAGCAGCCCCCCCAGGGCGGGGGGCTACACCTTC

J gene: TRBJ2-5
D gene: TRBD2
clone size: -
V gene: TRBV7-9
CDR3 protein: CASSSKLGLGETQYF
CDR3 DNA: TGTGCCAGCAGCTCTAAATTGGGACTAGGGGAGACCCAGTACTTC

J gene: TRBJ2-5
D gene: TRBD1
clone size: -
V gene: TRBV4-1
CDR3 protein: CASSHGQGARETQYF
CDR3 DNA: TGCGCCAGCAGCCACGGACAGGGGGCTAGGGAGACCCAGTACTTC

J gene: TRBJ1-1
D gene: -
clone size: -
V gene: TRBV25-1
CDR3 protein: CASSEYGDRRTEAFF
CDR3 DNA: TGTGCCAGCAGTGAATATGGAGACAGACGCACTGAAGCTTTCTTT

J gene: TRBJ2-1
D gene: TRBD2
clone size: -
V gene: TRBV7-9
CDR3 protein: CASSFVGGTNYNEQFF
CDR3 DNA: TGTGCCAGCAGCTTCGTCGGCGGGACTAATTACAATGAGCAGTTCTTC

J gene: TRBJ2-5
D gene: -
clone size: -
V gene: TRBV27
CDR3 protein: CASSLSVLETQYF
CDR3 DNA: TGTGCCAGCAGTTTATCCGTATTAGAGACCCAGTACTTC

J gene: TRBJ1-2
D gene: -
clone size: -
V gene: TRBV19
CDR3 protein: CASSIRQGYGYTF
CDR3 DNA: TGTGCCAGTAGTATACGGCAGGGGTATGGCTACACCTTC

J gene: TRBJ1-5
D gene: TRBD1
clone size: -
V gene: TRBV27
CDR3 protein: CASSPGAYRGMGNQPQHF
CDR3 DNA: TGTGCCAGCAGTCCCGGGGCATACAGGGGGATGGGGAATCAGCCCCAGCATTTT

J gene: TRBJ1-2
D gene: -
clone size: -
V gene: TRBV27
CDR3 protein: CASSPGEANYGYTF
CDR3 DNA: TGTGCCAGCAGCCCGGGGGAGGCTAACTATGGCTACACCTTC

J gene: TRBJ1-5
D gene: -
clone size: -
V gene: TRBV7-8
CDR3 protein: CASSLGSGYQPQHF
CDR3 DNA: TGTGCCAGCAGCTTAGGGTCGGGGTATCAGCCCCAGCATTTT

J gene: TRBJ1-2
D gene: TRBD1
clone size: -
V gene: TRBV18
CDR3 protein: CASSPSGTENYGYTF
CDR3 DNA: TGTGCCAGCTCACCGTCCGGGACAGAAAACTATGGCTACACCTTC

J gene: TRBJ1-1
D gene: -
clone size: -
V gene: TRBV10-3
CDR3 protein: CAINLDRNTEAFF
CDR3 DNA: TGTGCCATCAACCTGGACAGGAACACTGAAGCTTTCTTT